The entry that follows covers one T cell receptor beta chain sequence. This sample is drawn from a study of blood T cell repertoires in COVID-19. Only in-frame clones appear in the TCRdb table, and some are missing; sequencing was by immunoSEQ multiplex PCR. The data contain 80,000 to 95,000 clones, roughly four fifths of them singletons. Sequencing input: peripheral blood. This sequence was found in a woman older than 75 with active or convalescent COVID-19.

The CDR3 region has the DNA TGTGCCAGCAGTTTAAGGGGCAGGGACAGGGGGCGCGGAAGCAATCAGCCCCAGCATTTT. It is translated as CASSLRGRDRGRGSNQPQHF. This chain links TRBV27 with TRBJ1-5, with TRBD1 identical over 12 bases. The J segment lost 1 base and the V segment lost 2 bases, leaving 12 bases of the junction unmatched. The CDR3 is 20 amino acids. Germline-derived CDR1 and CDR2 are MNHEY and SMNVEV (reference sequence).